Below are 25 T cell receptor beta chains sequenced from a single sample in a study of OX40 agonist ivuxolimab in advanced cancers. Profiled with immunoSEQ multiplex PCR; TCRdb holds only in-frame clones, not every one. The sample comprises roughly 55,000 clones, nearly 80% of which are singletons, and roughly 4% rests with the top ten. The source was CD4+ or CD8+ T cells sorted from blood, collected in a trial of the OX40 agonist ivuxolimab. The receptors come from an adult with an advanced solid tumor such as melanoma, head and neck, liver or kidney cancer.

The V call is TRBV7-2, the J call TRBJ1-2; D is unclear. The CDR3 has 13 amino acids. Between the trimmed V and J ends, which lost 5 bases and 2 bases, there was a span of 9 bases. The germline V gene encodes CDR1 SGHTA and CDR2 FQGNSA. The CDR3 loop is CASSAQLNYGYTF. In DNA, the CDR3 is TGTGCCAGCAGCGCACAACTAAACTATGGCTACACCTTC. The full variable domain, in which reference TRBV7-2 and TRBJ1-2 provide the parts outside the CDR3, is GAGVSQSPSNKVTEKGKDVELRCDPISGHTALYWYRQSLGQGLEFLIYFQGNSAPDKSGLPSDRFSAERTGGSVSTLTIQRTQQEDSAVYLCASSAQLNYGYTFGSGTRLTVV.

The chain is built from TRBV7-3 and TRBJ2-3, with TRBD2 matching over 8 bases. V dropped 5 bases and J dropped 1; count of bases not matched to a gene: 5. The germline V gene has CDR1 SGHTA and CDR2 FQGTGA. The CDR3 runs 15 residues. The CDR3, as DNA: TGTGCCAGCAGCAAAGCGGGAGAAGGCACAGATACGCAGTATTTT. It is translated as CASSKAGEGTDTQYF.

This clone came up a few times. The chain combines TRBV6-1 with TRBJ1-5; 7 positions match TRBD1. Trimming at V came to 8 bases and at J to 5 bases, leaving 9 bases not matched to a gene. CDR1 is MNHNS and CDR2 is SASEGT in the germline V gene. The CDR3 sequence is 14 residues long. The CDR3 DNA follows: TGTGCCAGCGTTAGGACAGGAGACTATCAGCCCCAGCATTTT. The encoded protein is CASVRTGDYQPQHF.

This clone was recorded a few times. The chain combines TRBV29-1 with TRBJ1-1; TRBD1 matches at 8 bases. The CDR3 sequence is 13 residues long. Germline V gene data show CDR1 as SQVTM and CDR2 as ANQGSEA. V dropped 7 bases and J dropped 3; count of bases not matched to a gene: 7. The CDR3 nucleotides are TGCAGCGGAGGACAGGGTGGCGACACTGAAGCTTTCTTT. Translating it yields CSGGQGGDTEAFF.

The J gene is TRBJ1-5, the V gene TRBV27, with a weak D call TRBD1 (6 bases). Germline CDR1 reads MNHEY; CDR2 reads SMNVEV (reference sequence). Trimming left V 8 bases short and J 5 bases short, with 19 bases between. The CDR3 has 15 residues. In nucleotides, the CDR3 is TGTGCCAGCGCCTTCTCCGGGACAAGATATCAGCCCCAGCATTTT. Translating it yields CASAFSGTRYQPQHF.

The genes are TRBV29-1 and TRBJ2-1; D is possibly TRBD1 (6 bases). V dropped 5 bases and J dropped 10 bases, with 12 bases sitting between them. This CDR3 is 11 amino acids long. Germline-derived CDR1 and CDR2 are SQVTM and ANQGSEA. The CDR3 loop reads CSVLPTGEQFF. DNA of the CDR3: TGCAGCGTTCTACCGACAGGAGAGCAGTTCTTC.

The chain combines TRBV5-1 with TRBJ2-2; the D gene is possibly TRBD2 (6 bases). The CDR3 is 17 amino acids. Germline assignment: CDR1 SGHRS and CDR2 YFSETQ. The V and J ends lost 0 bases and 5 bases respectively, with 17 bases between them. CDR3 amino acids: CASSLAVGGIRTGELFF. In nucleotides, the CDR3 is TGCGCCAGCAGCTTGGCCGTGGGCGGGATAAGGACCGGGGAGCTGTTTTTT.

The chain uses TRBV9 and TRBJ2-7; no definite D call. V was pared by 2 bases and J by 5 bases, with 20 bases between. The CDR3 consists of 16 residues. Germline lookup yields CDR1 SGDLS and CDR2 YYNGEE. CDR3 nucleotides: TGTGCCAGCAGCGTCCGCCTATCCCGAAGTCGGGACGAGCAGTACTTC. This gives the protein CASSVRLSRSRDEQYF.

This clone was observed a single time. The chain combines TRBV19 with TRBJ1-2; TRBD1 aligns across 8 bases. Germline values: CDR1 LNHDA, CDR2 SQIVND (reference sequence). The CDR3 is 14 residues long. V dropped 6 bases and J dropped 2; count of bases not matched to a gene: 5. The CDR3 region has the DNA TGTGCCAGTAGACAACAGGGGGACAACTATGGCTACACCTTC. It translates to CASRQQGDNYGYTF.

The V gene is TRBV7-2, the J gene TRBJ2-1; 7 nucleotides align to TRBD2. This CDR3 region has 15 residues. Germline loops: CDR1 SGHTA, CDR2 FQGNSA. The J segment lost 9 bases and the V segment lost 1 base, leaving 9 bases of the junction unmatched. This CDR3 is CASSLEAGTRGEQFF. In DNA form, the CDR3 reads TGTGCCAGCAGCTTAGAAGCGGGAACCCGGGGTGAGCAGTTCTTC.

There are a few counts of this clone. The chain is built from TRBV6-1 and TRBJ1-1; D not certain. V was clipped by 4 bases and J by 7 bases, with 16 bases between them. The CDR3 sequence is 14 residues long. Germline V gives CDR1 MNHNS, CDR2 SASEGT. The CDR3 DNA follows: TGTGCCAGCAGTGCCCAGGACGGCGGCCGTGAAGCTTTCTTT. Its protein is CASSAQDGGREAFF.

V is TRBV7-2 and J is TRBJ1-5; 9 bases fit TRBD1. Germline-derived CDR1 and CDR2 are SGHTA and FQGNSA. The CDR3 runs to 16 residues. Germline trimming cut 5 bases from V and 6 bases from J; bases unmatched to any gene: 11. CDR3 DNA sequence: TGTGCCAGCAGCCACCAATGGGACAGGGAGCGTCAGCCCCAGCATTTT. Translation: CASSHQWDRERQPQHF.

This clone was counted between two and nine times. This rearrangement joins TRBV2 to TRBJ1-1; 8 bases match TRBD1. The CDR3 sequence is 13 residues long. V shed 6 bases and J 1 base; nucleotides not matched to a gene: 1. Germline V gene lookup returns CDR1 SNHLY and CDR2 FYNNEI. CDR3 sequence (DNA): TGTGCCAGCAGAGGACAGGGGAACACTGAAGCTTTCTTT. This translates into CASRGQGNTEAFF.

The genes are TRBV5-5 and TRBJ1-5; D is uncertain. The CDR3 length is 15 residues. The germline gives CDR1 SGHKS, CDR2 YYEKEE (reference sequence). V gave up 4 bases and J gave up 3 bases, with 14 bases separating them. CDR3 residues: CASSPVPASNQPQHF. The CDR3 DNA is TGTGCCAGCAGCCCAGTCCCGGCCTCCAATCAGCCCCAGCATTTT.

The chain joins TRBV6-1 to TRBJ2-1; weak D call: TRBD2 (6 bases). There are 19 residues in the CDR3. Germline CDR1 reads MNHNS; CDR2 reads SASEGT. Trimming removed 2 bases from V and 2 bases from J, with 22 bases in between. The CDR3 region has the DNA TGTGCCAGCAGTGAATACTGGAGTAGCGGAACGGAGCCCTACAATGAGCAGTTCTTC. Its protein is CASSEYWSSGTEPYNEQFF.

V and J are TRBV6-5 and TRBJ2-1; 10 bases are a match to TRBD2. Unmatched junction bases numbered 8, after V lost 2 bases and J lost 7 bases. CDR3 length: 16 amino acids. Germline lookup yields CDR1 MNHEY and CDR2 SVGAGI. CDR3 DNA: TGTGCCAGCAGTTACGGGAGCGGGGGGGCAAAAAATGAGCAGTTCTTC. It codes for CASSYGSGGAKNEQFF.

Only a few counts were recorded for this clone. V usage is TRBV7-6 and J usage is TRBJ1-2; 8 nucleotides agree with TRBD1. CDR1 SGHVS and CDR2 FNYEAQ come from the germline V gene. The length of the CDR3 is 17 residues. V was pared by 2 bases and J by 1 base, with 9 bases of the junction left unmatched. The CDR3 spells CASSLPLAGGNNYGYTF. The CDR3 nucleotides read TGTGCCAGCAGCTTACCCCTAGCAGGGGGCAATAACTATGGCTACACCTTC.

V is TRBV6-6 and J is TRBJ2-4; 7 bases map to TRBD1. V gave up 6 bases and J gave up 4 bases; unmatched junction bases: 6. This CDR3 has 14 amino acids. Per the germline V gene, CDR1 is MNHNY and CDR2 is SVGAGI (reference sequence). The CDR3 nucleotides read TGTGCCAGCAGCTCCCGGGACAGTAAAAACATTCAGTACTTC. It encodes CASSSRDSKNIQYF.

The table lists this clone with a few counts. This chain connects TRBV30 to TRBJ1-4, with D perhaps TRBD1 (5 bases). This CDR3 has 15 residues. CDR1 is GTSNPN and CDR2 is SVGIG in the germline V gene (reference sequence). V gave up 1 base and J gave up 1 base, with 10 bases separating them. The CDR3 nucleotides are TGTGCCTGGAGTGCATACGGGGGAACTAATGAAAAACTGTTTTTT. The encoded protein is CAWSAYGGTNEKLFF.

This CDR3 reads CASSLLAGINIQYF. The CDR3 DNA is TGTGCCAGCAGTTTGCTAGCGGGAATAAACATTCAGTACTTC. The chain recombines TRBV2 with TRBJ2-4; 9 bases line up with TRBD2. The V gene's germline CDR1 is SNHLY and CDR2 FYNNEI. V lost 5 bases, J lost 6 bases, and 5 bases stayed unmatched. This CDR3 region has 14 residues.

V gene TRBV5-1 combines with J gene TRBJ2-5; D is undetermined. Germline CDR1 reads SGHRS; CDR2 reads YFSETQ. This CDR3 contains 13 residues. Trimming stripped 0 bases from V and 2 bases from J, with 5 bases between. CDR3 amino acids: CASSLDTQETQYF. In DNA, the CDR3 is TGCGCCAGCAGCTTGGATACACAAGAGACCCAGTACTTC.

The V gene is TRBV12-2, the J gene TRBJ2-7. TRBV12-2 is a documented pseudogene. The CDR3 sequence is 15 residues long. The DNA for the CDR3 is TGTGCAAGTCGCCCCGAAACCGAAGTATGGGGAAGTTTGTACTTC. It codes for CASRPETEVWGSLYF.

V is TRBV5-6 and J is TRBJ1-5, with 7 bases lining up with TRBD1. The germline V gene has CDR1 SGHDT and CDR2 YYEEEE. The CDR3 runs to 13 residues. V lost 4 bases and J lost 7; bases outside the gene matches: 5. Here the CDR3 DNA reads TGTGCCAGCAGCCCCCAGGGGGGGCAGCCCCAGCATTTT. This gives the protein CASSPQGGQPQHF.

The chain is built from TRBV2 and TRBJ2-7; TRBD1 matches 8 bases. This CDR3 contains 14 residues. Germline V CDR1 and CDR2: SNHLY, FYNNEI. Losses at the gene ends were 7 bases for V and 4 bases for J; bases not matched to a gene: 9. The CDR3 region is CASTTETGVYEQYF. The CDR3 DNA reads TGTGCCAGCACGACCGAGACAGGGGTATACGAGCAGTACTTC.

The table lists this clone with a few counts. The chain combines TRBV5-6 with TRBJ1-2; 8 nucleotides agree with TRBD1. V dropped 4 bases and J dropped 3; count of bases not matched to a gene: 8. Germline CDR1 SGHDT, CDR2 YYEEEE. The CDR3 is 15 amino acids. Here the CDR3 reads CASSTGTGAYYGYTF. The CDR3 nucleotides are TGTGCCAGCAGCACCGGGACAGGCGCCTACTATGGCTACACCTTC.